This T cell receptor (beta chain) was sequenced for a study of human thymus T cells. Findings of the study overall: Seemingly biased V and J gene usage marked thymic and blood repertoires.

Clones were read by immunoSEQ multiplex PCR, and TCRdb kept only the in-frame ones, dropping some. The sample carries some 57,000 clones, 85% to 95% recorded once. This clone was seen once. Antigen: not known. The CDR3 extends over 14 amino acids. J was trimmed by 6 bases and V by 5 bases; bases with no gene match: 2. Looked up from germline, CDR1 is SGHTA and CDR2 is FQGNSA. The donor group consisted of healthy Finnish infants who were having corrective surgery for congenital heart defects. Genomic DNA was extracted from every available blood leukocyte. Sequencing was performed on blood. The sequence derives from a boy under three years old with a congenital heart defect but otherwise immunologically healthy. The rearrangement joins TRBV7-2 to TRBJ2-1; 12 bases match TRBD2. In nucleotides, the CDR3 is TGTGCCAGCAGCCCGGGACTAGCGGGCAATGAGCAGTTCTTC. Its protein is CASSPGLAGNEQFF.